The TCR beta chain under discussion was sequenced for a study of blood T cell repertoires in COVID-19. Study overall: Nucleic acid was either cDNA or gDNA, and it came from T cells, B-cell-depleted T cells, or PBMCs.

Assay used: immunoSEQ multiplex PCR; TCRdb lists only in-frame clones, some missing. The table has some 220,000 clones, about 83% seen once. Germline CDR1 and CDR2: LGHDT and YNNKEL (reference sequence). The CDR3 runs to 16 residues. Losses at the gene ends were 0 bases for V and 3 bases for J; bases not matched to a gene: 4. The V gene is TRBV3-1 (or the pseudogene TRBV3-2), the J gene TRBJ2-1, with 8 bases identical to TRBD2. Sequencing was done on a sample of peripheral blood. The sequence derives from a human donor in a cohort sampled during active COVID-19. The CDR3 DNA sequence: TGTGCCAGCAGCCAAGATGGAGCGGGAGTCTACAATGAGCAGTTCTTC. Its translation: CASSQDGAGVYNEQFF.